This T cell receptor (beta chain) was sequenced in a study of cytomegalovirus exposure and HLA in healthy donors. In germline, CDR1 is SGHVS, CDR2 FQNEAQ. This CDR3 comprises 16 residues. Trimming removed 4 bases from V and 3 bases from J; junction bases left unmatched: 8. Study-wide points: Cytomegalovirus status was reportedly diagnosed by the classifier with high specificity and sensitivity. In vitro, a few CMV-associated chains proved specific for CMV antigens.

The PCR employed 60 Vbeta primers together with 13 Jbeta primers. Generated by immunoSEQ multiplex PCR, the TCRdb table keeps only in-frame clones and is missing some. The profile shows approximately 100,000 clones, around 84% of them singletons. As regards this clone: As yet, its antigen is unknown.

The sequence derives from a woman aged 18-30 years in good health and CMV-seronegative. The sequenced sample consisted of PBMCs. The genes are TRBV7-8 and TRBJ1-5, with 8 bases lining up with TRBD1. CDR3 DNA sequence: TGTGCCAGCAGCTCATACAGGGGGGGGAACAATCAGCCCCAGCATTTT. This codes for CASSSYRGGNNQPQHF.